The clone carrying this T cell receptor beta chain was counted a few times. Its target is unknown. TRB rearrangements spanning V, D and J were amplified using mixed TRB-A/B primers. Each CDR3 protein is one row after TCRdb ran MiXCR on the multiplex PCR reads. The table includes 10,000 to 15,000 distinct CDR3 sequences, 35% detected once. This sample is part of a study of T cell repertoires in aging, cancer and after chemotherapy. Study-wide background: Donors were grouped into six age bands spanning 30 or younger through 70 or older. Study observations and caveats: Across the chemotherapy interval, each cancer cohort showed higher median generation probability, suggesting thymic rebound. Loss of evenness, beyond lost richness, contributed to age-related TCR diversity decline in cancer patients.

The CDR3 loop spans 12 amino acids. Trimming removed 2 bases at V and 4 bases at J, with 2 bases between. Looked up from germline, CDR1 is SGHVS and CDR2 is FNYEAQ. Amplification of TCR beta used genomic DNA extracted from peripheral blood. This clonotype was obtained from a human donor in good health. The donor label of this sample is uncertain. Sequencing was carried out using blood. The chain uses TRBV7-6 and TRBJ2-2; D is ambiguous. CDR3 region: CASSLSTGELFF. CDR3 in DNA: TGTGCCAGCAGCTTAAGCACCGGGGAGCTGTTTTTT.